This is a list of T cell receptor beta chains from one sample in a study of Graves' ophthalmopathy and Graves' hyperthyroidism. TCRdb recomputed calls from the multiplex PCR reads with MiXCR, one row per CDR3 protein. The data contain over 150,000 distinct CDR3 sequences, over 35% of them singletons. Input material: peripheral blood. These receptors originate from a woman aged 40 to 50 with Graves' ophthalmopathy. Both conserved end residues are trimmed from each CDR3. A D gene is named only where the DNA matches it firmly.

j_call | d_call | v_call | cdr3_aa
TRBJ2-7 | TRBD2 | TRBV14 | ASRLAGGGEQY
TRBJ1-5 | - | TRBV28 | ASSFGGRGPDQPQH
TRBJ2-7 | TRBD2 | TRBV7-2 | ASSLVSGGYEQY
TRBJ1-6 | TRBD1 | TRBV7-9 | ASSQQGTYNSPLH
TRBJ2-2 | - | TRBV20-1 | SAREGAGDTGELF
TRBJ2-7 | TRBD2 | TRBV7-8 | ASSLGGTSGREEQY
TRBJ2-7 | TRBD1 | TRBV27 | ASSPGTGVVEQY
TRBJ1-5 | - | TRBV4-1 | ASSQTSRGDQPQH
TRBJ1-2 | - | TRBV28 | ASSFWVGTNYGYT
TRBJ2-7 | - | TRBV12-3/TRBV12-4 | ASSQSGFFYEQY
TRBJ1-1 | - | TRBV7-9 | ASSLHPEAF
TRBJ2-7 | - | TRBV6-5 | ASSYSAGYEQY
TRBJ2-5 | - | TRBV6-5 | ASSYSPGQGLETQY
TRBJ1-2 | - | TRBV5-5 | ASSLLIGAQDGYT
TRBJ2-2 | - | TRBV12-3/TRBV12-4 | ASNTSPGELF
TRBJ1-5 | - | TRBV6-1 | ASRPDSVPSNQPQH
TRBJ1-1 | - | TRBV7-9 | ASSSTSGGAYKD
TRBJ1-2 | - | TRBV28 | ASSYPREGPYT
TRBJ1-2 | TRBD1 | TRBV30 | AWSTGGGGYT
TRBJ2-3 | TRBD1 | TRBV12-3/TRBV12-4 | ASSLARRGIGGIADTQY
TRBJ1-6 | TRBD1 | TRBV20-1 | SARDWGQGTNSPLH
TRBJ1-1 | - | TRBV10-3 | AISGGLGPEAF
TRBJ2-7 | TRBD2 | TRBV3-1 | ASSHPRAAGGPYEQY
TRBJ1-5 | - | TRBV11-2 | ASSPPGGQGNQPQH
TRBJ1-1 | - | TRBV12-3/TRBV12-4 | ASSLLLGGTEAF
TRBJ1-2 | - | TRBV6-5 | ASSYSEANYGYT
TRBJ1-1 | - | TRBV7-9 | ASSLVQGRSEAF
TRBJ1-5 | TRBD1 | TRBV28 | ATAGQGGGQPQH
TRBJ2-5 | - | TRBV12-3/TRBV12-4 | ASSPDTEETQY
TRBJ2-5 | - | TRBV25-1 | ASSETGPAGTQY
TRBJ1-3 | TRBD1 | TRBV3-1 | ASSPGTGSGNTIY
TRBJ2-2 | - | TRBV20-1 | SARDWGRLSTGELF
TRBJ1-3 | - | TRBV28 | ASKVQYARPSGNTIY
TRBJ2-2 | TRBD2 | TRBV27 | ASSLLAGGELF
TRBJ1-2 | TRBD1 | TRBV6-1 | ASSDRGGRGYT